These T cell receptor beta chains were read from a single sample in a study of a mutant IDH1 vaccine in newly diagnosed glioma. Produced via immunoSEQ multiplex PCR; TCRdb's table is partial and in-frame only. Here the sample spans about 35,000 clones, around 83% being singletons. The source was peripheral blood mononuclear cells (PBMCs), collected from a glioma patient treated with radiotherapy, temozolomide or both. These TCRs come from a man between 50 and 59 years old with glioma. Some clones in this sample may be carry-over from other donors' samples. CDR3s include the opening cysteine and the closing phenylalanine or tryptophan. D genes are given only for firm matches. The listing skips clone size in some rows; elsewhere it reads once, few, many or a size class.

J gene | V gene | D gene | clone size | CDR3 DNA | CDR3 protein
TRBJ2-7 | TRBV27 | TRBD1 | once | TGTGCCAGCATGTCCAGGACAGGTACCTTGACGCAGTACTTC | CASMSRTGTLTQYF
TRBJ1-2 | TRBV2 | - | - | TGTGCCAGCGGGGGGCCATCAGGGGAAGGAAACTATGGCTACACCTTC | CASGGPSGEGNYGYTF
TRBJ2-7 | TRBV5-1 | - | - | TGCGCCAGCAGCGAGCCCGGGATCTCCTACGAGCAGTACTTC | CASSEPGISYEQYF
TRBJ1-2 | TRBV29-1 | TRBD1 | - | TGCAGCGGGCGGACAGGGCGCTTTTACACCTTC | CSGRTGRFYTF
TRBJ1-5 | TRBV15 | - | - | TGTGCCACCAGCAGAGTGGGGAACACCTTACAGCCCCAGCATTTT | CATSRVGNTLQPQHF
TRBJ1-2 | TRBV4-1 | - | - | TGCGCCAGCAGCCGGGGGCGGGGGTCGAGCTATGGCTACACCTTC | CASSRGRGSSYGYTF
TRBJ2-2 | TRBV5-4 | TRBD1 | - | TGTGCCAGCAGCTTACAGGGGGCTGGCGGGGAGCTGTTTTTT | CASSLQGAGGELFF
TRBJ1-3 | TRBV30 | - | - | TGTGCCTGGGCTTTAGCGTATTCGCGTGGGGACACCATATATTTT | CAWALAYSRGDTIYF
TRBJ1-5 | TRBV5-6 | TRBD1 | few | TGTGCCAGCAGCAAAGGGACAGCAGATCAGCCCCAGCATTTT | CASSKGTADQPQHF
TRBJ1-2 | TRBV7-2 | - | - | TGTGCCAGCAGCTTAAACAGGGAAGCCTCTTCGGGCTACACCTTC | CASSLNREASSGYTF
TRBJ1-3 | TRBV13 | - | - | TGTGCCAGCAGCTTACGGATAAGGGGCTCTGGAAACACCATATATTTT | CASSLRIRGSGNTIYF
TRBJ1-2 | TRBV6-5 | TRBD1 | - | TGTGCCAGCAGTTACTCCTTGACCGGGACAGTTTATGGCTACACCTTC | CASSYSLTGTVYGYTF
TRBJ1-5 | TRBV5-6 | - | - | TGTGCCAGCAGCTTGGAGAAGGGAAATAGCAATCAGCCCCAGCATTTT | CASSLEKGNSNQPQHF
TRBJ2-7 | TRBV29-1 | TRBD1 | - | TGCAGCGTGGGACAGGGAACCTACGAGCAGTACTTC | CSVGQGTYEQYF
TRBJ2-7 | TRBV7-9 | TRBD1 | few | TGTGCCAGCAGCCGAGGGGGACAGGGGACCGAGCAGTACTTC | CASSRGGQGTEQYF
TRBJ2-3 | TRBV5-1 | TRBD2 | - | TGCGCCAGCAGCCAAATGGGGACTACGAGCACAGATACGCAGTATTTT | CASSQMGTTSTDTQYF
TRBJ2-7 | TRBV14 | TRBD1 | - | TGTGCCAGCAGTCTTACCCCGGGACAGAGCTACGAGCAGTACTTC | CASSLTPGQSYEQYF
TRBJ1-3 | TRBV6-5 | - | - | TGTGCCAGCAGTGGTACTCTAAGGCCTGGAAACACCATATATTTT | CASSGTLRPGNTIYF
TRBJ2-7 | TRBV15 | TRBD1 | - | TGTGCCACCAGCAGATACAGGGGATACGAGCAGTACTTC | CATSRYRGYEQYF
TRBJ1-1 | TRBV19 | - | - | TGTGCCAGTAGTATCCCCGGAGGGGGGATGAACACTGAAGCTTTCTTT | CASSIPGGGMNTEAFF
TRBJ1-1 | TRBV10-1 | TRBD1 | - | TGCGCCAGCAGTGCTTCACGGGACAGGGAAGGGTGGCGGTACACTGAAGCTTTCTTT | CASSASRDREGWRYTEAFF
TRBJ2-5 | TRBV19 | - | once | TGTGCCAGTAGTATTTTGGGTCAAAAGTACCAAGAGACCCAGTACTTC | CASSILGQKYQETQYF
TRBJ1-1 | TRBV29-1 | - | medium-sized | TGCAGCGTAGAAGTTACGGGGGTAGGGACTGAAGCTTTCTTT | CSVEVTGVGTEAFF
TRBJ1-2 | TRBV19 | - | - | TGTGCCAGTAGCGATACGGGTCGCACTAACTATGGCTACACCTTC | CASSDTGRTNYGYTF
TRBJ1-5 | TRBV7-2 | - | - | TGTGCCAGCAGCTCAGGACATATCAATCAGCCCCAGCATTTT | CASSSGHINQPQHF
TRBJ1-4 | TRBV2 | - | - | TGTGCCAGCGACTGGCAAAGGAGCGAAAAACTGTTTTTT | CASDWQRSEKLFF
TRBJ2-5 | TRBV5-1 | - | - | TGCGCCAGCAGCGAGGGGTACCAAGAGACCCAGTACTTC | CASSEGYQETQYF
TRBJ2-7 | TRBV29-1 | - | - | TGCAGTACCTATGACGCGGCGGAGCAGTACTTC | CSTYDAAEQYF
TRBJ1-2 | TRBV7-9 | - | - | TGTGCCAGCAGCCCCAAATATGGCTACACCTTC | CASSPKYGYTF
TRBJ2-7 | TRBV25-1 | - | - | TGTGCCAGCAGTGAAATACACGAGCAGTACTTC | CASSEIHEQYF
TRBJ2-7 | TRBV2 | - | - | TGTGCCAGCAGGGGGGATGGGACCGAGCAGTACTTC | CASRGDGTEQYF
TRBJ1-2 | TRBV27 | - | - | TGTGCCAGCAGTTATAGGAAATCGGGCTATGGCTACACCTTC | CASSYRKSGYGYTF
TRBJ2-7 | TRBV5-1 | - | - | TGCGCCAGCAGCTTGGGACAGTCCGAGCAGTACTTC | CASSLGQSEQYF
TRBJ1-1 | TRBV15 | - | - | TGTGCCACCAGCAGAGCGGGGATGAACACTGAAGCTTTCTTT | CATSRAGMNTEAFF
TRBJ2-3 | TRBV7-6 | - | - | TGTGCCAGCAGTACCTCCGACAGCACAGATACGCAGTATTTT | CASSTSDSTDTQYF
TRBJ2-3 | TRBV27 | TRBD2 | - | TGTGCCAGCAGTTCGGGACTAGCGGGAGCGGCAGATACGCAGTATTTT | CASSSGLAGAADTQYF
TRBJ2-1 | TRBV5-6 | TRBD2 | - | TGTGCCAGCAGCTTGTTACCGACATCGGGGGGATACAATGAGCAGTTCTTC | CASSLLPTSGGYNEQFF
TRBJ1-2 | TRBV6-1 | - | once | TGTGCCAGCAGTGAGACACCTAACTATGGCTACACCTTC | CASSETPNYGYTF
TRBJ2-7 | TRBV25-1 | - | - | TGTGCCAGCAGTGCGGGCTACGAGCAGTACTTC | CASSAGYEQYF
TRBJ1-1 | TRBV19 | TRBD1 | - | TGTGCCACGGGGGGACAGGCCAACACTGAAGCTTTCTTT | CATGGQANTEAFF
TRBJ2-5 | TRBV6-1 | - | - | TGTGCCAGCAGTGAACAGGGTGGGACCCAAGAGACCCAGTACTTC | CASSEQGGTQETQYF
TRBJ2-7 | TRBV5-1 | - | - | TGCGCCAGCAGCGGGGGATTTACCTACGAGCAGTACTTC | CASSGGFTYEQYF
TRBJ1-1 | TRBV6-6 | - | - | TGTGCCAGCAGTTACTCGGAAGGACGGGACACTGAAGCTTTCTTT | CASSYSEGRDTEAFF
TRBJ1-1 | TRBV7-9 | - | - | TGTGCCAGCACCTTAGGAATGAACACTGAAGCTTTCTTT | CASTLGMNTEAFF
TRBJ2-3 | TRBV5-1 | TRBD2 | once | TGCGCCAGCAGACCCGGGACTAGCCTCTCTAGCACAGATACGCAGTATTTT | CASRPGTSLSSTDTQYF
TRBJ2-7 | TRBV27 | - | once | TGTGCCAGCAGTTTATCCCACAGGAGCCCCCACGAGCAGTACTTC | CASSLSHRSPHEQYF
TRBJ1-1 | TRBV6-5 | TRBD1 | - | TGTGCCAGCAGCTACCTACAGGGGCTGGGGGCTTTCTTT | CASSYLQGLGAFF
TRBJ1-2 | TRBV4-1 | - | - | TGCGCCAGCAGCCAAGATCGAGGGTTTGGCTACACCTTC | CASSQDRGFGYTF
TRBJ2-2 | TRBV7-9 | - | - | TGTGCCAGCAGCTTTGGTAGCGGGAACACCGGGGAGCTGTTTTTT | CASSFGSGNTGELFF
TRBJ2-3 | TRBV4-1 | - | - | TGCGCCAGCAGCTATTCGGAGGGAGTGGATACGCAGTATTTT | CASSYSEGVDTQYF